These 19 T cell receptor beta chains originate from one sample sequenced in a study of follicular helper T cells after annual influenza vaccination. Time point denoted: 2015-2016 season, 7 days after influenza vaccination. Profiling relied on immunoSEQ multiplex PCR, and the TCRdb table lists in-frame clones only, not all of them. The repertoire has over a thousand clones, approximately 84% of them found once; the top ten carry approximately 3.7%. The starting material was CXCR5+ CD38- circulating T follicular helper cells from blood, obtained 7 days after influenza vaccination. Indicated subset: circulating Tfh, non-naive CD4+CXCR5+PD-1+ (ICOS+CD38+ or ICOS-CD38-). The receptors here all came from an adult who received the influenza vaccine.

In regard to this clone: The junction differs from germline at one of its ends, possibly a read error. The V and J genes are TRBV18 and TRBJ1-1, with 8 bases identical to TRBD1. This CDR3 contains 19 residues. Germline CDR1 reads KGHSH; CDR2 reads LQKENI. The CDR3: CASSSPLGLAGGMNTEAFF. CDR3 DNA sequence: TGTGCCAGCTCATCACCCCTGGGGTTAGCAGGGGGCATGAACACTGAAGCTTTCTTT. Full variable domain (rest looked up from reference TRBV18 and TRBJ1-1): NAGVMQNPRHLVRRRGQEARLRCSPMKGHSHVYWYRQLPEEGLKFMVYLQKENIIDESGMPKERFSAEFPKEGPSILRIQQVVRGDSAAYFCASSSPLGLAGGMNTEAFFGQGTRLTVV.

The chain employs TRBV11-2 and TRBJ1-1; D perhaps matches TRBD1 (5 bases). V was clipped by 3 bases and J by 1 base, with 6 bases between them. The CDR3 extends over 13 amino acids. Per the germline V gene, CDR1 is SGHAT and CDR2 is FQNNGV. The CDR3 nucleotides read TGTGCCAGCAGCTTCCAGGGGAACACTGAAGCTTTCTTT. Translated, it gives CASSFQGNTEAFF.

The J gene is TRBJ2-1, the V gene TRBV4-1; D gene uncertain. Looked up from germline, CDR1 is MGHRA and CDR2 is YSYEKL. V was trimmed by 4 bases and J by 2 bases, leaving 15 bases between them. This CDR3 has 16 residues. This chain's CDR3 is CASSPETARAYNEQFF. For the CDR3, the DNA is TGCGCCAGCAGCCCAGAGACGGCGCGTGCCTACAATGAGCAGTTCTTC.

This rearrangement joins TRBV11-1 to TRBJ1-2, with D maybe TRBD1 (6 bases). Germline V gene lookup returns CDR1 SGHAT and CDR2 FQDESV (reference sequence). CDR3 length: 18 amino acids. Trimming pared 5 bases from V and 4 bases from J, leaving 26 bases between. For the CDR3, the DNA is TGTGCCAGCAGCGCTTCCGGAGACAGGCGAATGAGCGGCTATGGCTACACCTTC. It specifies CASSASGDRRMSGYGYTF.

This rearrangement joins TRBV18 to TRBJ1-1; D gene uncertain. V lost 2 bases to trimming and J lost 1 base, with 5 bases between them. The germline CDR1 and CDR2 sequences are KGHSH and LQKENI. This CDR3 is 13 amino acids long. The CDR3 spells CASSPYGNTEAFF. The CDR3 DNA is TGTGCCAGCTCACCATATGGGAACACTGAAGCTTTCTTT.

The chain carries TRBV9 and TRBJ2-1; 9 bases line up with TRBD1. The V and J ends lost 3 bases and 8 bases, in that order; junction bases with no gene match: 9. CDR3 length equals 15 residues. CDR1 SGDLS and CDR2 YYNGEE come from the germline V gene. In nucleotides, the CDR3 is TGTGCCAGCAGCGCGGCCGGGACAGGGTCTGATGAGCAGTTCTTC. This encodes CASSAAGTGSDEQFF.

The V gene is TRBV9, the J gene TRBJ1-5; no definite D call. The ends were cut back, 5 bases at V and 4 bases at J, with 16 bases in the middle. This CDR3 has 15 amino acids. Germline lookup yields CDR1 SGDLS and CDR2 YYNGEE. DNA of the CDR3: TGTGCCAGCAGTGAAAGCCCCCTACGGAATCAGCCCCAGCATTTT. This gives the protein CASSESPLRNQPQHF. The whole variable domain, remainder taken from reference TRBV9 and TRBJ1-5, is DSGVTQTPKHLITATGQRVTLRCSPRSGDLSVYWYQQSLDQGLQFLIQYYNGEERAKGNILERFSAQQFPDLHSELNLSSLELGDSALYFCASSESPLRNQPQHFGDGTRLSIL.

This clone occurred a few times. The chain is built from TRBV10-1 and TRBJ2-4; 12 bases map to TRBD1. Germline trimming cut 2 bases from V and 8 bases from J; bases unmatched to any gene: 10. The CDR3 is made up of 17 amino acids. Germline CDR1 reads WNHNN; CDR2 reads SYGVQD (reference sequence). The CDR3: CASSEPPGTGGEDIQYF. The CDR3 nucleotides read TGCGCCAGCAGTGAGCCCCCCGGGACAGGGGGCGAAGACATTCAGTACTTC.

This clone has only a few counts. V gene TRBV10-3 combines with J gene TRBJ1-5, with no clear D. CDR1 and CDR2 from the germline V gene are ENHRY and SYGVKD. The CDR3 totals 14 residues. The V end was cut by 2 bases, the J end by 0 bases, with 5 bases between. As DNA, the CDR3 is TGTGCCATCAGTGAGGAGGGTAGCAATCAGCCCCAGCATTTT. Its translation is CAISEEGSNQPQHF.

The V call is TRBV5-4, the J call TRBJ2-7; D is ambiguous. The CDR3 covers 15 residues. V was pared by 2 bases and J by 5 bases, with 17 bases between. Germline lookup yields CDR1 SGHNT and CDR2 YYREEE (reference sequence). The CDR3: CASSFSFPEGHEQYF. Here the CDR3 DNA reads TGTGCCAGCAGCTTTTCCTTCCCGGAAGGCCACGAGCAGTACTTC.

The chain employs TRBV27 and TRBJ2-7; 11 bases are a match to TRBD2. Germline V CDR1 and CDR2: MNHEY, SMNVEV (reference sequence). With 7 bases clipped from V and 0 bases from J, the junction kept 20 bases outside the gene matches. The CDR3 sequence is 20 residues long. This CDR3 reads CASIAIRGTSGVGSSYEQYF. The CDR3 region has the DNA TGTGCCAGCATCGCTATCCGCGGGACTAGCGGAGTGGGGAGCTCCTACGAGCAGTACTTC.

V is TRBV21-1 and J is TRBJ1-1; the D call TRBD1 from the table was never checked on the DNA. TRBV21-1 is listed as a pseudogene. The CDR3 sequence is 20 residues long. The CDR3 spells CASSKTLRGQGLLVNTEAFF. The CDR3 coding sequence is TGTGCCAGCAGCAAAACATTAAGGGGACAGGGCTTACTTGTGAACACTGAAGCTTTCTTT.

The J gene is TRBJ1-3, the V gene TRBV19, with D possibly being TRBD1 (5 bases). The germline gives CDR1 LNHDA, CDR2 SQIVND (reference sequence). This CDR3 is 15 amino acids long. Trimming took 3 bases from V and 0 from J, leaving 9 bases between them. This CDR3 is CASSMRDLSGNTIYF. For the CDR3, the DNA is TGTGCCAGTAGTATGCGGGACCTCTCTGGAAACACCATATATTTT.

This chain connects TRBV11-2 to TRBJ2-2; 7 bases match TRBD1. The CDR3 is 14 amino acids. Germline loops: CDR1 SGHAT, CDR2 FQNNGV. The V and J ends lost 5 bases and 8 bases, in that order; junction bases with no gene match: 8. For the CDR3, the DNA is TGTGCCAGCAGCAGGACAGGATTCCTGGGGGAGCTGTTTTTT. It codes for CASSRTGFLGELFF.

Only one count was recorded for this clone. The chain uses TRBV30 and TRBJ2-1; D not resolved. This CDR3 is 11 amino acids long. The V gene lost 1 base and the J gene lost 8 bases, with 6 bases spanning the gap. CDR1 is GTSNPN and CDR2 is SVGIG in the germline V gene (reference sequence). CDR3 coding DNA: TGTGCCTGGAGTGGGATAGATGAGCAGTTCTTC. This encodes CAWSGIDEQFF.

V and J are TRBV6-1 and TRBJ1-6, with 7 bases aligning to TRBD1. V was clipped by 8 bases and J by 9 bases; unmatched bases: 7. The CDR3 consists of 13 residues. Germline CDR1 and CDR2: MNHNS and SASEGT. This CDR3 reads CASRGTAGSPLHF. As DNA, the CDR3 is TGTGCCAGCCGTGGGACAGCAGGTTCACCCCTCCACTTT.

Here the CDR3 DNA reads TGTGCCAGCAGCGTAGGGAGTTTGAATGAGCAGTTCTTC. This encodes CASSVGSLNEQFF. The rearrangement uses TRBV9 and TRBJ2-1; no clear D gene. The V and J ends lost 0 bases and 7 bases respectively, with 8 bases between them. The CDR3 length is 13 residues. Germline CDR1 and CDR2: SGDLS and YYNGEE.

This clone was picked up one time. V gene TRBV5-1 combines with J gene TRBJ2-1; 9 nucleotides align to TRBD2. Germline values: CDR1 SGHRS, CDR2 YFSETQ. V dropped 4 bases and J dropped 7; count of bases not matched to a gene: 21. CDR3 length: 19 residues. The CDR3 loop reads CASSVASGTSLGVWNEQFF. In DNA form, the CDR3 reads TGCGCCAGCAGCGTGGCTTCCGGGACTAGCTTGGGGGTGTGGAATGAGCAGTTCTTC.

The chain combines TRBV19 with TRBJ2-7; D is possibly TRBD2 (6 bases). V dropped 4 bases and J dropped 4 bases, with 14 bases sitting between them. There are 14 residues in the CDR3. Looked up from germline, CDR1 is LNHDA and CDR2 is SQIVND (reference sequence). CDR3: CASSKGTGLYEQYF. CDR3 DNA sequence: TGTGCCAGTAGTAAGGGTACAGGACTATACGAGCAGTACTTC. The full variable domain, completed using reference TRBV19 and TRBJ2-7, is DGGITQSPKYLFRKEGQNVTLSCEQNLNHDAMYWYRQDPGQGLRLIYYSQIVNDFQKGDIAEGYSVSREKKESFPLTVTSAQKNPTAFYLCASSKGTGLYEQYFGPGTRLTVT.